These 27 T cell receptor beta chains were sequenced from one sample in a study of T cell responses to AZD1222 COVID-19 vaccine. Assay used: immunoSEQ multiplex PCR; TCRdb lists only in-frame clones, some missing. In the table there are about 150,000 clones, more than 85% of which are singletons. The specimen comprised peripheral blood, sampled on day 0 of AZD1222 vaccination. Every receptor here comes from an adult in good health.

The chain combines TRBV5-1 with TRBJ2-3; D is ambiguous. Germline CDR1 and CDR2: SGHRS and YFSETQ. The CDR3 loop spans 14 amino acids. V lost 4 bases and J lost 2, with 11 bases in between. The CDR3 loop is CASSKDGHTDTQYF. DNA of the CDR3: TGCGCCAGCAGCAAAGACGGTCACACAGATACGCAGTATTTT.

The chain uses TRBV5-1 and TRBJ1-2; 8 bases map to TRBD1. Looked up from germline, CDR1 is SGHRS and CDR2 is YFSETQ. The CDR3 has 14 residues. The junction had 5 bases not matched to a gene; V was cut back by 4 bases and J by 3 bases. The CDR3 is CASSDTGGDYGYTF. DNA for the CDR3: TGCGCCAGCAGCGATACAGGGGGGGACTATGGCTACACCTTC.

The table lists this clone with a count of one. The chain is built from TRBV27 and TRBJ2-1; the D gene is possibly TRBD1 (5 bases). Germline V gene lookup returns CDR1 MNHEY and CDR2 SMNVEV (reference sequence). The V and J ends lost 2 bases and 2 bases respectively, with 10 bases between them. The CDR3 sequence is 15 residues long. The CDR3 coding sequence is TGTGCCAGCAGTTTAGGTGGGGCACCCTACAATGAGCAGTTCTTC. Translation: CASSLGGAPYNEQFF.

This clone was detected once. The chain has TRBV20-1 and TRBJ2-1, with TRBD2 matching over 8 bases. CDR1 is DFQATT and CDR2 is SNEGSKA in the germline V gene (reference sequence). The CDR3 is 17 residues long. Trimming took 3 bases from V and 6 from J; bases not matched to a gene: 16. CDR3 DNA sequence: TGCAGTGCTAGTTCGGAACTACGAGCGGGAGATGGCAATGAGCAGTTCTTC. It translates to CSASSELRAGDGNEQFF.

The chain recombines TRBV30 with TRBJ2-7; 13 positions match TRBD2. The junction had 8 bases not matched to a gene; V was cut back by 4 bases and J by 2 bases. The CDR3 contains 16 residues. Germline CDR1 and CDR2: GTSNPN and SVGIG (reference sequence). CDR3 protein: CAWTPGTSGIPYEQYF. For the CDR3, the DNA is TGTGCCTGGACCCCGGGGACTAGCGGGATTCCCTACGAGCAGTACTTC.

The chain couples TRBV15 to TRBJ2-5; 15 bases match TRBD2. Germline lookup yields CDR1 LNHNV and CDR2 YYDKDF (reference sequence). This CDR3 has 15 residues. Losses at the gene ends were 4 bases for V and 4 bases for J; bases not matched to a gene: 1. The CDR3 region is CATSTGLAGGETQYF. CDR3 sequence (DNA): TGTGCCACCAGCACGGGACTAGCGGGAGGAGAGACCCAGTACTTC.

The V call is TRBV5-4, the J call TRBJ1-2; 7 nucleotides align to TRBD1. The CDR3 has 14 residues. The V gene end was trimmed by 0 bases and the J gene end by 2 bases; junction bases not matched to a gene: 1. Germline CDR1 and CDR2: SGHNT and YYREEE (reference sequence). The CDR3 is CASSLEQGNYGYTF. As DNA, the CDR3 is TGTGCCAGCAGCTTGGAACAGGGGAACTATGGCTACACCTTC.

The chain has TRBV19 and TRBJ2-2; TRBD2 aligns across 11 bases. CDR3 length: 16 residues. CDR1 is LNHDA, CDR2 SQIVND, per germline (reference sequence). The junction had 6 bases not matched to a gene; V was cut back by 3 bases and J by 6 bases. The CDR3 nucleotides read TGTGCCAGTAGTATCCGGCTAGCGGGAGGTCCCGGGGAGCTGTTTTTT. It codes for CASSIRLAGGPGELFF.

The gene calls are TRBV6-4 and TRBJ1-2; D is unresolved. V was shortened by 0 bases and J by 8 bases, with 13 bases between the two germline ends. The germline V gene encodes CDR1 MRHNA and CDR2 SNTAGT. CDR3 length equals 14 residues. CDR3: CASSDSSRRGGYTF. As DNA, the CDR3 is TGTGCCAGCAGTGACTCGAGCAGGCGAGGGGGCTACACCTTC.

V and J are TRBV30 and TRBJ1-5, with 8 bases identical to TRBD1. Germline-derived CDR1 and CDR2 are GTSNPN and SVGIG (reference sequence). This CDR3 spans 14 amino acids. The V and J ends lost 2 bases and 1 base, in that order; junction bases with no gene match: 1. CDR3 protein: CAWSRTGSNQPQHF. CDR3 in DNA: TGTGCCTGGAGTCGGACAGGGAGCAATCAGCCCCAGCATTTT. The whole variable domain, filled in from reference TRBV30 and TRBJ1-5, reads SQTIHQWPATLVQPVGSPLSLECTVEGTSNPNLYWYRQAAGRGLQLLFYSVGIGQISSEVPQNLSASRPQDRQFILSSKKLLLSDSGFYLCAWSRTGSNQPQHFGDGTRLSIL.

The V call is TRBV29-1, the J call TRBJ1-4; 10 positions match TRBD1. This CDR3 has 14 amino acids. The V and J ends lost 7 bases and 8 bases, in that order; junction bases with no gene match: 10. Germline lookup yields CDR1 SQVTM and CDR2 ANQGSEA. Here the CDR3 DNA reads TGCAGCGCTGTGACAGGGGGCGATTCCGAAAAACTGTTTTTT. It yields the protein CSAVTGGDSEKLFF.

CDR3 sequence: CASSLPGSGNTIYF. The CDR3 nucleotides are TGTGCCAGCAGTCTTCCGGGTTCTGGAAACACCATATATTTT. This sequence joins TRBV25-1 and TRBJ1-3, with D hard to call. CDR3 length equals 14 residues. Trimming took off 5 bases at V and 1 base at J, with 9 bases between the two ends. Germline CDR1 reads MGHDK; CDR2 reads SYGVNS.

The rearrangement joins TRBV6-5 to TRBJ1-1, with 7 bases aligning to TRBD1. This CDR3 is 13 amino acids long. V lost 6 bases and J lost 3; bases outside the gene matches: 4. Germline V gene sequence: CDR1 MNHEY, CDR2 SVGAGI. The CDR3 DNA sequence: TGTGCCAGCAGCCAACAGGGGTACACTGAAGCTTTCTTT. Its translation: CASSQQGYTEAFF.

V and J are TRBV7-9 and TRBJ1-2, with D tentatively TRBD1 (5 bases). The V and J ends lost 2 bases and 1 base respectively, with 17 bases between them. Germline V gene data show CDR1 as SEHNR and CDR2 as FQNEAQ (reference sequence). This CDR3 has 17 residues. DNA for the CDR3: TGTGCCAGCAGCTTACCAGGCCGGGACGGTCTTAACTATGGCTACACCTTC. Its protein product is CASSLPGRDGLNYGYTF.

The V and J genes are TRBV5-1 and TRBJ1-1, with no clear D. Germline lookup yields CDR1 SGHRS and CDR2 YFSETQ. V was pared by 5 bases and J by 4 bases, with 12 bases between. The CDR3 covers 13 residues. CDR3 bases: TGCGCCAGCAGTCTCTGGTGGGGCACTGAAGCTTTCTTT. Protein sequence: CASSLWWGTEAFF. The whole variable domain, filled in from reference TRBV5-1 and TRBJ1-1, reads KAGVTQTPRYLIKTRGQQVTLSCSPISGHRSVSWYQQTPGQGLQFLFEYFSETQRNKGNFPGRFSGRQFSNSRSEMNVSTLELGDSALYLCASSLWWGTEAFFGQGTRLTVV.

This chain links TRBV25-1 with TRBJ1-2, with D unresolved. Germline values: CDR1 MGHDK, CDR2 SYGVNS. Trimming removed 3 bases at V and 6 bases at J, with 14 bases between. The CDR3 has 14 residues. The CDR3 nucleotides read TGTGCCAGCAGTGACGTGTCCTGGTATCATGGCTACACCTTC. It yields the protein CASSDVSWYHGYTF.

This chain joins TRBV18 and TRBJ1-2; 7 positions agree with TRBD1. CDR1 and CDR2 from the germline V gene are KGHSH and LQKENI. This CDR3 has 14 amino acids. Trimming took 2 bases from V and 4 from J; bases not matched to a gene: 4. Written as DNA, the CDR3 is TGTGCCAGCTCACCAACCAGGGGGGGCTATGGCTACACCTTC. Amino acids: CASSPTRGGYGYTF. Supplemented by reference TRBV18 and TRBJ1-2, the full variable domain reads NAGVMQNPRHLVRRRGQEARLRCSPMKGHSHVYWYRQLPEEGLKFMVYLQKENIIDESGMPKERFSAEFPKEGPSILRIQQVVRGDSAAYFCASSPTRGGYGYTFGSGTRLTVV.

The chain has TRBV5-1 and TRBJ2-7, with TRBD1 identical over 8 bases. Per germline, CDR1 SGHRS and CDR2 YFSETQ. The CDR3 sequence is 15 residues long. V was pared by 0 bases and J by 3 bases, with 5 bases of the junction left unmatched. Here the CDR3 reads CASSLEPGQDYEQYF. The DNA of the CDR3 is TGCGCCAGCAGCTTGGAGCCGGGACAGGACTACGAGCAGTACTTC.

This chain uses TRBV5-6 with TRBJ2-1, with D possibly matching TRBD2 (5 bases). With 1 base removed from V and 9 bases from J, the gap between germline ends came to 14 bases. CDR1 is SGHDT, CDR2 YYEEEE, per germline. The CDR3 covers 14 residues. Here the CDR3 reads CASSLTTGWGEQFF. CDR3 nucleotides: TGTGCCAGCAGCTTGACGACGGGGTGGGGTGAGCAGTTCTTC. The full variable domain, its missing parts supplied by reference TRBV5-6 and TRBJ2-1, is DAGVTQSPTHLIKTRGQQVTLRCSPKSGHDTVSWYQQALGQGPQFIFQYYEEEERQRGNFPDRFSGHQFPNYSSELNVNALLLGDSALYLCASSLTTGWGEQFFGPGTRLTVL.

CDR3 in amino acids: CSVEGPVGNTIYF. In nucleotides, the CDR3 is TGCAGCGTTGAAGGTCCCGTTGGAAACACCATATATTTT. V is TRBV29-1 and J is TRBJ1-3, with D uncertain. V lost 1 base and J lost 3, with 7 bases in between. The length of the CDR3 is 13 residues. Germline V lookup: CDR1 SQVTM, CDR2 ANQGSEA.

The chain has TRBV24-1 and TRBJ2-1; TRBD1 matches 8 bases. The CDR3 extends over 16 amino acids. Trimming cost V 4 bases and J 0 bases; bases outside gene matches: 4. Germline V gene data show CDR1 as KGHDR and CDR2 as SFDVKD. Written as DNA, the CDR3 is TGTGCCACCAGTGACACCGGGACAGGCTCCTACAATGAGCAGTTCTTC. This translates into CATSDTGTGSYNEQFF.

This sequence joins TRBV24-1 and TRBJ1-4; D possibly corresponds to TRBD1 (5 bases). The CDR3 runs to 15 residues. Trimming pared 5 bases from V and 0 bases from J, leaving 9 bases between. Germline lookup yields CDR1 KGHDR and CDR2 SFDVKD. The CDR3 DNA reads as TGTGCCACCAGTGGGGGGGGGTCAACTAATGAAAAACTGTTTTTT. Its protein is CATSGGGSTNEKLFF.

The V gene is TRBV3-1 (or the pseudogene TRBV3-2), the J gene TRBJ2-5; possibly TRBD2 for D (5 bases). Germline CDR1 and CDR2: LGHDT and YNNKEL (reference sequence). The CDR3 is 13 residues long. The V gene lost 4 bases and the J gene lost 2 bases, with 8 bases spanning the gap. The CDR3 loop is CASSRQRQETQYF. In DNA form, the CDR3 reads TGTGCCAGCAGCCGTCAGCGGCAAGAGACCCAGTACTTC.

This chain joins TRBV18 and TRBJ1-1; maybe TRBD1 (5 bases). Per germline, CDR1 KGHSH and CDR2 LQKENI. CDR3 length: 16 amino acids. V lost 5 bases to trimming and J lost 0 bases, with 16 bases between them. CDR3 in DNA: TGTGCCAGCTCATCGACAGTTACCTCAATGAACACTGAAGCTTTCTTT. Translation: CASSSTVTSMNTEAFF.

This chain connects TRBV5-4 to TRBJ2-5; TRBD1 matches at 9 bases. Germline CDR1 is SGHNT and CDR2 is YYREEE (reference sequence). This CDR3 region has 15 residues. J was trimmed by 3 bases and V by 2 bases; bases with no gene match: 5. The CDR3 sequence is CASSFPGQGKETQYF. In DNA form, the CDR3 reads TGTGCCAGCAGCTTCCCCGGACAGGGGAAAGAGACCCAGTACTTC.

This sequence joins TRBV5-6 and TRBJ2-7; D is possibly TRBD1 (5 bases). Trimming shortened V by 4 bases and J by 3 bases, and 17 bases separated the two germline ends. This CDR3 has 15 residues. CDR1 SGHDT and CDR2 YYEEEE come from the germline V gene. The CDR3 nucleotides read TGTGCCAGCAGCCTAGACCCAGGGCGAGACTACGAGCAGTACTTC. This codes for CASSLDPGRDYEQYF.

Here the CDR3 reads CASSLSGTTSYNEQFF. The CDR3 bases are TGTGCCAGCAGCTTAAGCGGGACTACCTCCTACAATGAGCAGTTCTTC. The chain links TRBV13 to TRBJ2-1; 7 bases are a match to TRBD2. The CDR3 runs 16 residues. The junction had 4 bases not matched to a gene; V was cut back by 2 bases and J by 0 bases. The V gene's germline CDR1 is PRHDT and CDR2 FYEKMQ (reference sequence).